Below, one T cell receptor (beta chain) is given with its context. This clonotype was seen a handful of times. Its antigen remains unidentified. No quality values exist for individual bases; no much larger clone is one base distant. From V the trimming removes 4 bases and from J it removes 5 bases, while the gene matches leave 11 bases of the junction unaccounted for. The CDR3 contains 15 residues, cysteine and phenylalanine counted. CDR3 DNA only is kept here, 45 bases in frame from base 1. The germline V gene supplies CDR1 SGHDT and CDR2 YYEEEE. The data were produced on an Illumina NovaSeq 6000. TCR cDNA was made using 5'RACE template switching, a step that added a universal primer site and unique molecular identifiers. Priming of cDNA synthesis was performed from both the TCR alpha and TCR beta constant segments. Library amplification used two PCR steps, and the second PCR step added sample barcodes and sequencing adapters. Libraries were sequenced on Illumina HiSeq 2500 (2x100 bp) or NovaSeq (2x150 bp). Processing in the source paper ran as follows. MIGEC handled demultiplexing of reads and collapsing into UMI consensus sequences, while MiXCR performed V(D)J alignment. Vaccine-responding clonotypes were identified with edgeR using replicate PBMC samples, with FDR below 0.01 and a log2 fold change above 5 up to day 15 being required. Each bulk clonotype received a CD4 or CD8 identity based on whether the sequenced CD4 or CD8 repertoire contained that clonotype at higher abundance. TCRdb's own reprocessing of the public reads used fastp at Q25 and MiXCR and kept productive beta chains. Rows merge per CDR3 protein into single entries with the most common DNA and genes. TCRdb's processing, not the study's, gives the V and J calls here. For this sample the table gives about 220,000 distinct CDR3 sequences, of which more than 3% were detected only once. Clones ranked in the top ten supply around 3.2% of the sample.

The treatment or condition label of this sample denotes: live attenuated yellow fever vaccine strain. A standard Ficoll-Paque protocol was used to isolate PBMCs from peripheral blood. CD4 and CD8 T-cell fractions were isolated with Dynabeads CD4 and CD8 positive selection kits. TriZol was used to extract RNA from bulk PBMCs, CD4 and CD8 fractions, and dextramer-positive and dextramer-negative fractions. These data originate in a study of T cells after yellow fever vaccination (dated by TCRdb to the late 2010s). With regard to the full study: The SMART-Seq v4 Ultra Low Input RNA kit was used to prepare libraries from fractions with low cell numbers. To follow T-cell clones before and after primary and booster YFV17D yellow fever vaccination, bulk TCR alpha and beta repertoires were sequenced over time. Two healthy male donors, one aged 18 to 30 and one aged 30 to 40 years, were included in the cohort. Blood samples were taken at several timepoints before and after primary and secondary immunization, and bulk PBMC replicates and cell subsets were isolated.

Findings and caveats that apply to the study as a whole: Computational filtering was required because FACS-sorted repertoires could contain abundant contaminating clonotypes from the bulk population. Most clones expanded after primary vaccination (almost 97% of CD4 and approximately 86% of CD8) were re-detected after the booster, suggesting that broad memory maintenance occurred. Because the study included only a couple of donors, the extent to which the findings can be generalized is limited. A small fraction of clonotypes appeared in both the CD4 and CD8 compartments, likely as a result of convergent recombination. The secondary T-cell response was found to be weaker but faster than the primary response, with a peak reached on day 5 rather than on day 15.

The sequence derives from a man younger than 35 who received the YFV17D yellow fever vaccine. The V gene is TRBV5-6 and the J gene is TRBJ2-5; TRBD2 matches 7 bases in the middle. The sample was CD4+ T cells sorted from PBMCs, taken 10 days after the yellow fever booster vaccination. For the CDR3, the sequence is CASSLPPTSAETQYF. The sequenced DNA: TGTGCCAGCAGCCTACCCCCAACTAGCGCCGAGACCCAGTACTTC.